This entry is about one TCR beta chain. The antigen is undetermined. V was trimmed by 5 bases and J by 6 bases, leaving 20 bases between them. Germline CDR1 reads MDHEN; CDR2 reads SYDVKM. The CDR3 is made up of 16 amino acids. This specimen comes from a study of T cells after posttransplantation cyclophosphamide. The protocol was immunoSEQ multiplex PCR, while the TCRdb copy is restricted to in-frame clones and leaves out a portion. The sample records about 32,000 clones, 85% to 95% being singletons. Overall study findings and caveats: After PTCy, TRB diversity resembled that of CNI/methotrexate controls.

Cells defined as naive were viable CD3+CD4+ or CD3+CD8+ and CCR7+CD45RA+CD45RO-CD95-CD27+CD28+. J is TRBJ1-5 and V is TRBV28; D is possibly TRBD1 (6 bases). The sample comprised naive CD4+ T cells sorted from PBMCs. The clonotype originates from a woman aged 55-75 years in good health, CMV-negative, and a related stem cell transplant donor. The DNA of the CDR3 is TGTGCCAGCAGTCCTCGGACAGTGCGGAGTTTTCAGCCCCAGCATTTT. Translation: CASSPRTVRSFQPQHF.